These 13 T cell receptor beta chains came from one sample sequenced in a study of identifying expanded T cells in peripheral blood. Profiled with immunoSEQ multiplex PCR; TCRdb holds only in-frame clones, not every one. The profile shows 90,000 to 110,000 clones, about 88% of them singletons. What was sequenced was blood. The receptors here all came from a person aged 18 to 75 in good health.

The rearrangement links TRBV7-2 to TRBJ2-2, with D uncertain. The germline V gene has CDR1 SGHTA and CDR2 FQGNSA. This CDR3 is built from 12 residues. V was clipped by 3 bases and J by 2 bases, with 1 base between them. As DNA, the CDR3 is TGTGCCAGCAGCTTTAACACCGGGGAGCTGTTTTTT. Amino acids: CASSFNTGELFF.

The gene calls are TRBV11-3 and TRBJ1-1, with TRBD1 matching 8 bases. The CDR3 spans 16 residues. The germline CDR1 and CDR2 sequences are SGHNT and YENEEA. V was pared by 5 bases and J by 1 base, with 9 bases of the junction left unmatched. CDR3 sequence reads: CASSLTGTGPNTEAFF. CDR3 DNA: TGTGCCAGCAGCCTGACCGGGACAGGCCCGAACACTGAAGCTTTCTTT. Complete variable domain (other parts from reference TRBV11-3 and TRBJ1-1): EAGVVQSPRYKIIEKKQPVAFWCNPISGHNTLYWYLQNLGQGPELLIRYENEEAVDDSQLPKDRFSAERLKGVDSTLKIQPAELGDSAVYLCASSLTGTGPNTEAFFGQGTRLTVV.

The chain is built from TRBV9 and TRBJ1-2; D not certain. In germline, CDR1 is SGDLS, CDR2 YYNGEE. Trimming took 0 bases from V and 2 from J, leaving 11 bases between them. The CDR3 totals 15 residues. This chain's CDR3 is CASSVGEQINYGYTF. In DNA form, the CDR3 reads TGTGCCAGCAGCGTAGGTGAACAGATCAACTATGGCTACACCTTC.

The genes are TRBV28 and TRBJ2-7; D might be TRBD1 (8 bases). The germline gives CDR1 MDHEN, CDR2 SYDVKM. Trimming removed 3 bases from V and 4 bases from J, with 22 bases in between. The CDR3 sequence is 17 residues long. In DNA form, the CDR3 reads TGTGCCAGCAGTTTTTGGGGGGGACAGGACTTTTCATACGAGCAGTACTTC. Its translation is CASSFWGGQDFSYEQYF.

The V call is TRBV23-1, the J call TRBJ1-2; D may be TRBD1 (5 bases). Being an ORF, TRBV23-1 has a function that is uncertain. The CDR3 consists of 17 residues. The V gene lost 0 bases and the J gene lost 2 bases, with 16 bases spanning the gap. The CDR3 sequence is CASSQSWTPWCNYGYTF. The DNA of the CDR3 is TGCGCCAGCAGTCAATCTTGGACACCCTGGTGCAACTATGGCTACACCTTC.

Worth noting for this clone: The same CDR3 also results from other DNA sequences found in this sample. The chain recombines TRBV2 with TRBJ2-7; D gene uncertain. The germline V gene encodes CDR1 SNHLY and CDR2 FYNNEI. The CDR3 runs to 11 residues. The V and J ends lost 3 bases and 4 bases respectively, with 4 bases between them. In DNA, the CDR3 is TGTGCCAGCAGTGATAGTTACGAGCAGTACTTC. This encodes CASSDSYEQYF.

This chain links TRBV7-9 with TRBJ2-5; 8 bases fit TRBD2. The junction had 3 bases not matched to a gene; V was cut back by 1 base and J by 5 bases. This CDR3 is built from 14 residues. Germline V gene lookup returns CDR1 SEHNR and CDR2 FQNEAQ (reference sequence). CDR3 in DNA: TGTGCCAGCAGCTTAGGCGGGGGGAAGGAGACCCAGTACTTC. It specifies CASSLGGGKETQYF. The full variable domain, completed using reference TRBV7-9 and TRBJ2-5, is DTGVSQNPRHKITKRGQNVTFRCDPISEHNRLYWYRQTLGQGPEFLTYFQNEAQLEKSRLLSDRFSAERPKGSFSTLEIQRTEQGDSAMYLCASSLGGGKETQYFGPGTRLLVL.

The chain employs TRBV7-3 and TRBJ2-1; 7 nucleotides align to TRBD2. V was pared by 2 bases and J by 6 bases, with 1 base of the junction left unmatched. Germline CDR1 SGHTA, CDR2 FQGTGA. The CDR3 is 13 residues long. Here the CDR3 reads CASSLRGVNEQFF. The DNA for the CDR3 is TGTGCCAGCAGCTTACGGGGGGTCAATGAGCAGTTCTTC.

The V and J genes are TRBV10-3 and TRBJ2-7; 10 bases match TRBD1. The CDR3 is 14 amino acids. Trimming cost V 4 bases and J 2 bases; bases outside gene matches: 2. Per germline, CDR1 ENHRY and CDR2 SYGVKD. The CDR3 DNA follows: TGTGCCATCAGTGGGACAGGGGGAACCTACGAGCAGTACTTC. It codes for CAISGTGGTYEQYF.

V usage is TRBV9 and J usage is TRBJ2-1; the match to TRBD2 covers 9 bases. The CDR3 length is 16 residues. The V segment lost 3 bases and the J segment 8 bases; nucleotides outside the gene matches: 12. CDR1 is SGDLS and CDR2 is YYNGEE in the germline V gene. CDR3 DNA sequence: TGTGCCAGCAGCGGACATGAGCGGACTAGCGATGATGAGCAGTTCTTC. It encodes CASSGHERTSDDEQFF.

This clone was detected only once. One end of the junction is discordant with germline, which a read error may explain. The V gene is TRBV5-1, the J gene TRBJ2-7; D gene uncertain. The germline V gene has CDR1 SGHRS and CDR2 YFSETQ. The CDR3 extends over 13 amino acids. CDR3 nucleotide sequence: TGCACCAGCAGCTTGGAGAGATACTACGAGCAGTACTTC. This translates into CTSSLERYYEQYF.

Relative to its sample, this clone is medium-sized. Other DNA sequences in the same sample also yield this CDR3. The chain uses TRBV11-2 and TRBJ2-7; D might be TRBD1 or TRBD2, each matching 6 bases. V was pared by 5 bases and J by 2 bases, with 13 bases between. Germline V CDR1 and CDR2: SGHAT, FQNNGV. The CDR3 spans 14 residues. The CDR3 region has the DNA TGTGCCAGCAGCCCGACAGGACTAACCTACGAGCAGTACTTC. Translated, it gives CASSPTGLTYEQYF.

CDR3 protein: CASSLSRGDTQYF. Here the CDR3 DNA reads TGTGCCAGCAGCTTAAGTCGGGGGGATACGCAGTATTTT. This chain joins TRBV7-8 and TRBJ2-3, with a possible D match to TRBD2 (6 bases). Germline lookup yields CDR1 SGHVS and CDR2 FQNEAQ. V lost 2 bases and J 6 bases, leaving 9 bases between the germline ends. The CDR3 consists of 13 residues.